This T cell receptor (beta chain) was captured by sequencing in a study of blood T cell repertoires in COVID-19. The CDR3 length is 12 residues. CDR1 and CDR2 (germline): SGHVS, FQNEAQ. Trimming took off 5 bases at V and 2 bases at J, with 3 bases between the two ends. Original processing notes: Amplification of reference gene primers provided the estimated nucleated cell counts. Sequencing used immunoSEQ multiplex PCR; TCRdb keeps in-frame clones, though not all of them. V, J and clone size reflect that table, while D and trimming were determined from the DNA. The data contain more than 250,000 clones, roughly 86% of them singletons.

The source is a woman aged 50 to 60 with acute or convalescent COVID-19. Sequencing was carried out using peripheral blood. The V and J genes are TRBV7-8 and TRBJ2-2; D gene unclear. The CDR3 DNA reads TGTGCCAGCAGCCCTAACACCGGGGAGCTGTTTTTT. This codes for CASSPNTGELFF.